This T cell receptor (beta chain) came from a study of blood T cell repertoires in COVID-19. In the study overall: Material from acute and convalescent COVID-19 was sourced from the United States, Italy and Spain. From T cells, B-cell-depleted T cells, or PBMCs came the material, which was cDNA or gDNA.

Per the original methods: Amplification from reference gene primers served as the basis for estimated nucleated cell counts. The protocol was immunoSEQ multiplex PCR, while the TCRdb copy is restricted to in-frame clones and leaves out a portion. That table supplies the V and J calls and clone size; D and trimming were determined from the DNA. Found here are approximately 170,000 clones, around 82% of them singletons; the top ten hold approximately 9.9%. Germline CDR1 is MDHEN and CDR2 is SYDVKM. The CDR3 is 14 residues long. V was trimmed by 5 bases and J by 0 bases, leaving 9 bases between them. The chain links TRBV28 to TRBJ2-3; D gene ambiguous. The origin of this receptor is a man aged 60 to 69 with active or convalescent COVID-19. Sequencing used peripheral blood. CDR3 sequence: CASSLTRSTDTQYF. CDR3 nucleotide sequence: TGTGCCAGCAGTCTGACAAGGAGCACAGATACGCAGTATTTT.